These T cell receptor beta chains were read from a single sample in a study of control samples from healthy donors and cancer patients. Only in-frame clones appear in the TCRdb table, and some are missing; sequencing was by immunoSEQ multiplex PCR. The sample records some 130,000 clones, roughly 90% being singletons. The sequenced material came from blood. These receptors originate from a man aged 25-40 years in good health. Both conserved end residues are part of each CDR3. D genes are given only for firm matches. The size of a clone is reported for some rows only, either as once, few or many, or as a class for expanded clones.

D gene	V gene	J gene	clone size	CDR3 protein	CDR3 DNA
.	TRBV28	TRBJ2-7	once	CASSVHTGSSYEQYF	TGTGCCAGCAGTGTTCACACAGGGTCCTCCTACGAGCAGTACTTC
TRBD2	TRBV6-6	TRBJ2-7	.	CASARLATYEQYF	TGTGCCAGCGCAAGACTAGCGACCTACGAGCAGTACTTC
TRBD2	TRBV28	TRBJ2-1	.	CASSPQTSGRRYEQFF	TGTGCCAGCAGTCCCCAGACTAGCGGGAGACGATATGAGCAGTTCTTC
TRBD1	TRBV11-3	TRBJ1-5	.	CASSQTRQGALQPQHF	TGTGCCAGCAGCCAAACACGACAGGGGGCGCTTCAGCCCCAGCATTTT
.	TRBV7-2	TRBJ2-3	.	CASSSSTDTQYF	TGTGCCAGCAGCTCAAGCACAGATACGCAGTATTTT
.	TRBV19	TRBJ1-1	.	CASTRLSEAFF	TGTGCCAGTACCCGACTCAGTGAAGCTTTCTTT
.	TRBV2	TRBJ1-2	.	CASSDGEDYGYTF	TGTGCCAGCAGTGACGGGGAAGACTATGGCTACACCTTC
.	TRBV28	TRBJ2-7	few	CASSFYYEQYF	TGTGCCAGCAGTTTTTACTACGAGCAGTACTTC
.	TRBV15	TRBJ1-1	few	CATSRDLLRRNTEAFF	TGTGCCACCAGCAGAGATTTATTACGGAGGAACACTGAAGCTTTCTTT
TRBD1	TRBV7-9	TRBJ1-2	.	CASSSPGQGFYGYTF	TGTGCCAGCAGCTCACCGGGACAGGGGTTCTATGGCTACACCTTC
.	TRBV5-1	TRBJ1-6	.	CASSLARGDSPLHF	TGCGCCAGCAGCTTAGCCAGAGGAGATTCACCCCTCCACTTT
.	TRBV12-5	TRBJ2-5	.	CASGSRPFGGALIPEPETQYF	TGTGCTAGTGGTTCGCGTCCATTCGGTGGGGCATTAATACCTGAACCGGAGACCCAGTACTTC
.	TRBV19	TRBJ1-2	.	CASSISRPGSGYGYTF	TGTGCCAGTAGTATTAGCCGTCCAGGGTCGGGCTATGGCTACACCTTC
.	TRBV7-9	TRBJ1-6	once	CASSAGDSYNSPLHF	TGTGCCAGCAGCGCAGGGGACTCCTATAATTCACCCCTCCACTTT
TRBD1	TRBV28	TRBJ1-3	.	CASSTWSDRGGNTIYF	TGTGCCAGCAGTACATGGTCAGACAGGGGTGGAAACACCATATATTTT
.	TRBV19	TRBJ1-5	.	CASSIDVGAQPQHF	TGTGCCAGTAGTATTGACGTGGGAGCGCAGCCCCAGCATTTT
.	TRBV2	TRBJ2-2	.	CASSEVSTGELFF	TGTGCCAGCAGTGAGGTTAGCACCGGGGAGCTGTTTTTT
.	TRBV28	TRBJ1-2	.	CASSFRGNEDGYTF	TGTGCCAGCAGTTTCAGGGGTAACGAGGATGGCTACACCTTC
TRBD2	TRBV7-9	TRBJ2-1	.	CASSSSGQFSYNEQFF	TGTGCCAGTTCTTCTAGCGGGCAGTTCTCCTACAATGAGCAGTTCTTC
TRBD2	TRBV2	TRBJ2-5	once	CASSNGLVRETQYF	TGTGCCAGCAGCAACGGACTAGTAAGGGAGACCCAGTACTTC
TRBD2	TRBV28	TRBJ2-3	.	CASRATSGRAIDTADTQYF	TGTGCCAGCAGGGCCACTAGCGGGAGGGCGATAGATACCGCAGATACGCAGTATTTT
.	TRBV11-3	TRBJ1-3	.	CASSLYSDSGNTIYF	TGTGCCAGCAGCTTATACTCGGACTCTGGAAACACCATATATTTT
.	TRBV12-3/TRBV12-4	TRBJ1-4	.	CASSLRDNEKLFF	TGTGCCAGCAGTTTAAGGGATAATGAAAAACTGTTTTTT
.	TRBV3-1/TRBV3-2	TRBJ1-5	.	CASSHGNNQPQHF	TGTGCCAGCAGCCATGGCAATAATCAGCCCCAGCATTTT
.	TRBV29-1	TRBJ1-1	.	CSVAFQGLTEAFF	TGCAGCGTTGCTTTTCAGGGACTCACTGAAGCTTTCTTT
.	TRBV28	TRBJ2-2	.	CASSSVRGSGELFF	TGTGCCAGCAGTTCAGTCAGGGGTTCCGGGGAGCTGTTTTTT
.	TRBV28	TRBJ2-7	.	CASKAAGAYEQYF	TGTGCCAGCAAAGCCGCGGGTGCCTACGAGCAGTACTTC
.	TRBV28	TRBJ2-7	.	CASRPPGTTGSHEQYF	TGTGCCAGCAGACCCCCCGGGACGACTGGTTCCCACGAGCAGTACTTC
.	TRBV12-3/TRBV12-4	TRBJ1-5	.	CASSFGSNQPQHF	TGTGCCAGCAGTTTTGGTAGCAATCAGCCCCAGCATTTT
.	TRBV7-8	TRBJ2-7	.	CASSLATSRDSSSSYEQYF	TGTGCCAGCAGCTTAGCGACCAGTCGGGACTCAAGTAGCTCCTACGAGCAGTACTTC
.	TRBV9	TRBJ2-1	.	CASSVVVDNEQFF	TGTGCCAGCAGCGTAGTTGTGGACAATGAGCAGTTCTTC
TRBD2	TRBV6-6	TRBJ2-7	.	CASSPLGKLAGGHEQYF	TGTGCCAGCAGTCCTCTGGGGAAACTAGCGGGAGGCCACGAGCAGTACTTC
TRBD1	TRBV2	TRBJ2-4	once	CASSPTSGQGFGIQYF	TGTGCCAGCAGCCCAACCTCAGGACAGGGGTTTGGCATTCAGTACTTC
.	TRBV30	TRBJ2-7	once	CAWSQGTYEQYF	TGTGCCTGGAGTCAGGGGACATACGAGCAGTACTTC
TRBD2	TRBV4-1	TRBJ2-1	.	CASSRLAGLSGEQFF	TGCGCCAGCAGCCGACTAGCGGGCCTCTCCGGGGAGCAGTTCTTC
TRBD1	TRBV9	TRBJ2-7	.	CASSPWTGGDEQYF	TGTGCCAGCAGCCCCTGGACAGGGGGCGACGAGCAGTACTTC
TRBD1	TRBV5-1	TRBJ1-1	.	CASSLQGLREAFF	TGCGCCAGCAGCCTACAGGGGCTGAGGGAAGCTTTCTTT
TRBD2	TRBV29-1	TRBJ2-1	.	CSGMYSGRFNEQFF	TGCAGCGGGATGTATAGCGGGAGGTTTAATGAGCAGTTCTTC
.	TRBV25-1	TRBJ2-3	.	CASSESLSGIATDTQYF	TGTGCCAGCAGTGAATCCCTTTCTGGGATTGCGACAGATACGCAGTATTTT
TRBD2	TRBV11-2	TRBJ2-3	.	CASSPSGSPTDTQYF	TGTGCCAGCAGCCCTAGCGGGAGCCCCACAGATACGCAGTATTTT
.	TRBV11-2	TRBJ2-1	.	CASSLGFGNPNEQFF	TGTGCCAGCAGCTTAGGTTTTGGGAACCCCAATGAGCAGTTCTTC
.	TRBV28	TRBJ2-3	.	CASSQQGTDTQYF	TGTGCCAGCAGTCAACAAGGAACAGATACGCAGTATTTT
.	TRBV9	TRBJ1-6	.	CASSVLGDNSPLHF	TGTGCCAGCAGCGTATTGGGAGATAATTCACCCCTCCACTTT
.	TRBV7-6	TRBJ1-4	once	CASSPQPGKNEKLFF	TGTGCCAGCAGCCCCCAACCGGGCAAGAATGAAAAACTGTTTTTT
.	TRBV6-5	TRBJ1-1	.	CASSKHMNTEAFF	TGTGCCAGCAGTAAACACATGAACACTGAAGCTTTCTTT
.	TRBV5-4	TRBJ1-1	.	CASSRDVGAEAFF	TGTGCCAGCAGTCGGGACGTTGGGGCTGAAGCTTTCTTT
TRBD2	TRBV5-1	TRBJ2-1	once	CASSPGTSGTYNEQFF	TGCGCCAGCAGCCCCGGGACTAGCGGAACCTACAATGAGCAGTTCTTC
.	TRBV28	TRBJ1-2	.	CASNLGGLQAANYGYTF	TGTGCCAGCAATCTTGGCGGGTTACAAGCAGCTAACTATGGCTACACCTTC
.	TRBV7-3	TRBJ2-1	.	CASSPYGEGEQFF	TGTGCCAGCAGCCCGTATGGTGAAGGTGAGCAGTTCTTC
.	TRBV15	TRBJ2-5	.	CATSRVWGRETQYF	TGTGCCACCAGCAGAGTATGGGGAAGGGAGACCCAGTACTTC
TRBD1	TRBV2	TRBJ1-5	once	CASSRDRNQPQHF	TGTGCCAGCTCGAGGGACAGAAATCAGCCCCAGCATTTT
.	TRBV28	TRBJ1-1	.	CASIDGRSRGAEAFF	TGTGCCAGCATTGACGGGCGCTCCCGGGGAGCTGAAGCTTTCTTT
.	TRBV27	TRBJ2-2	.	CASSFQGGAGGELFF	TGTGCCAGCAGTTTCCAGGGGGGGGCAGGCGGGGAGCTGTTTTTT
.	TRBV29-1	TRBJ1-1	.	CSVESGLGTEAFF	TGCAGCGTTGAGTCGGGGTTAGGCACTGAAGCTTTCTTT
TRBD1	TRBV20-1	TRBJ1-1	.	CSARGDRGAFF	TGCAGTGCTAGAGGAGACAGGGGAGCTTTCTTT
.	TRBV27	TRBJ2-4	once	CASSFSVKNIQYF	TGTGCCAGCAGTTTTTCGGTTAAAAACATTCAGTACTTC
.	TRBV5-5	TRBJ2-5	.	CASKTRTQRLQETQYF	TGTGCCAGCAAGACCCGAACCCAGCGCCTCCAAGAGACCCAGTACTTC
.	TRBV6-2/TRBV6-3	TRBJ1-3	.	CASSYGTGVTGNTIYF	TGTGCCAGCAGTTACGGGACCGGGGTGACTGGAAACACCATATATTTT